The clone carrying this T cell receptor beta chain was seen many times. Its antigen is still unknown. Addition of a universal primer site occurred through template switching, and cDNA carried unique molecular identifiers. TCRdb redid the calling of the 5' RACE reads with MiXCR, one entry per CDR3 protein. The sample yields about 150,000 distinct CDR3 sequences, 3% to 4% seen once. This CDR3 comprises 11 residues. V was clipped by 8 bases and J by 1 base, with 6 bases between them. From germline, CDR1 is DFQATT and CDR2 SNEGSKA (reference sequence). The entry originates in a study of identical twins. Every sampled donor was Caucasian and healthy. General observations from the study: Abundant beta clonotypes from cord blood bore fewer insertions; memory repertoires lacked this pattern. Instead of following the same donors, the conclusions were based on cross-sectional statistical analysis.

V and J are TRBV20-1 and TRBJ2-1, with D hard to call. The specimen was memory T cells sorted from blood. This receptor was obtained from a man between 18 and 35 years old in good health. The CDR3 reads CSPGSYNEQFF. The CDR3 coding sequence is TGCAGTCCCGGTTCCTACAATGAGCAGTTCTTC.